One sample yielded the 26 T cell receptor beta chains listed below, sequenced in a study of long-term antiretroviral therapy in people with HIV. This was the immunoSEQ v3.0 assay at survey level. Sequencing used immunoSEQ multiplex PCR; TCRdb keeps in-frame clones, though not all of them. The table records over 25,000 clones, about 90% of them present only once. The starting material was unsorted PBMCs, obtained 3.2 years before starting antiretroviral therapy. The receptors were sampled from a man aged 50-60 years with HIV.

The chain carries TRBV27 and TRBJ2-7; no definite D call. The ends were cut back, 8 bases at V and 2 bases at J, with 13 bases in the middle. The CDR3 is made up of 13 amino acids. Germline V gene lookup returns CDR1 MNHEY and CDR2 SMNVEV (reference sequence). Written as DNA, the CDR3 is TGTGCCAGCTCCCGGACCCAGACCTACGAGCAGTACTTC. Its protein product is CASSRTQTYEQYF.

This clone was seen only once. The chain recombines TRBV11-2 with TRBJ1-5; 10 positions match TRBD1. J lost 8 bases, V lost 3 bases, and 4 bases had no gene match. CDR1 is SGHAT, CDR2 FQNNGV, per germline. This CDR3 comprises 14 residues. The CDR3 spells CASSFSGQGEPQHF. Here the CDR3 DNA reads TGTGCCAGCAGCTTCTCCGGACAGGGGGAGCCCCAGCATTTT.

The rearrangement links TRBV7-2 to TRBJ2-7; D is tentatively TRBD1 or TRBD2 (5 bases each). CDR1 is SGHTA and CDR2 is FQGNSA in the germline V gene. The V end was cut by 5 bases, the J end by 5 bases, with 13 bases between. The CDR3 sequence is 13 residues long. The CDR3: CASSPQRGDEQYF. The DNA for the CDR3 is TGTGCCAGCAGCCCTCAGCGAGGGGACGAGCAGTACTTC. Full variable domain (outside the CDR3, taken from reference TRBV7-2 and TRBJ2-7): GAGVSQSPSNKVTEKGKDVELRCDPISGHTALYWYRQSLGQGLEFLIYFQGNSAPDKSGLPSDRFSAERTGGSVSTLTIQRTQQEDSAVYLCASSPQRGDEQYFGPGTRLTVT.

The chain couples TRBV6-1 to TRBJ2-2; 7 nucleotides match TRBD2. The trim removed 4 bases at V and 1 base at J, leaving 6 bases unmatched. Germline CDR1 and CDR2: MNHNS and SASEGT. The CDR3 contains 16 residues. The CDR3 loop reads CASSAQGGQNTGELFF. The DNA of the CDR3 is TGTGCCAGCAGTGCCCAGGGAGGGCAGAACACCGGGGAGCTGTTTTTT.

The rearrangement uses TRBV5-1 and TRBJ2-2; 7 bases match TRBD1. From germline, CDR1 is SGHRS and CDR2 YFSETQ. This CDR3 region has 14 residues. With 3 bases clipped from V and 7 bases from J, the junction kept 6 bases outside the gene matches. The CDR3 DNA is TGCGCCAGCAGCTCTTCCGGGACAGACGGGGAGCTGTTTTTT. As protein: CASSSSGTDGELFF.

This clone was found once. This chain joins TRBV10-2 and TRBJ2-1, with TRBD2 matching over 8 bases. The CDR3 is 16 amino acids. Losses at the gene ends were 4 bases for V and 4 bases for J; bases not matched to a gene: 9. Germline V gene data show CDR1 as WSHSY and CDR2 as SAAADI. This chain's CDR3 is CASSVAGGRGYNEQFF. The CDR3, as DNA: TGCGCCAGCAGTGTGGCGGGGGGCCGGGGGTACAATGAGCAGTTCTTC.

The CDR3 sequence is CASSVHNRGPGEKLFF. As DNA, the CDR3 is TGCGCCAGCAGCGTCCATAACAGGGGGCCGGGAGAAAAACTGTTTTTT. The rearrangement links TRBV5-1 to TRBJ1-4; the match to TRBD1 covers 9 bases. V lost 4 bases and J lost 8; bases outside the gene matches: 12. The germline V gene encodes CDR1 SGHRS and CDR2 YFSETQ. The length of the CDR3 is 16 residues.

As DNA, the CDR3 is TGCGCCAGCAGCCAAGAAGGACAGGGCGCGACTAATGAAAAACTGTTTTTT. It encodes CASSQEGQGATNEKLFF. The gene calls are TRBV4-1 and TRBJ1-4; 8 nucleotides line up with TRBD1. Germline assignment: CDR1 MGHRA and CDR2 YSYEKL. This CDR3 is 17 amino acids long. The V gene end was trimmed by 0 bases and the J gene end by 2 bases; junction bases not matched to a gene: 5.

The CDR3, as DNA: TGTGCCAGCAGTCCCTCCGGAACCTCTGGAAACACCATATATTTT. Translated, it gives CASSPSGTSGNTIYF. V usage is TRBV9 and J usage is TRBJ1-3; unclear D gene. The V gene lost 5 bases and the J gene lost 0 bases, with 12 bases spanning the gap. The V gene's germline CDR1 is SGDLS and CDR2 YYNGEE. CDR3 size: 15 residues.

The chain joins TRBV5-1 to TRBJ2-3; D perhaps matches TRBD2 (5 bases). V was clipped by 4 bases and J by 2 bases, with 17 bases between them. The CDR3 is made up of 16 amino acids. Germline V gives CDR1 SGHRS, CDR2 YFSETQ. The CDR3 sequence: CASSRRTPGTTDTQYF. DNA for the CDR3: TGCGCCAGCAGCCGTCGGACTCCGGGTACCACAGATACGCAGTATTTT.

The chain links TRBV10-3 to TRBJ1-6; D gene unclear. Germline CDR1 and CDR2: ENHRY and SYGVKD. Trimming stripped 1 base from V and 4 bases from J, with 5 bases between. The CDR3 totals 14 residues. The CDR3 sequence is CAISELRYNSPLHF. The CDR3 DNA is TGTGCCATCAGTGAGTTGAGGTATAATTCACCCCTCCACTTT.

The chain joins TRBV5-1 to TRBJ2-7, with no clear D. CDR3 length: 13 residues. Per the germline V gene, CDR1 is SGHRS and CDR2 is YFSETQ. Between the trimmed V and J ends, which lost 1 base and 5 bases, there was a span of 10 bases. CDR3 region: CASSLLRGDEQYF. CDR3 coding DNA: TGCGCCAGCAGCTTGTTGCGTGGGGACGAGCAGTACTTC.

This clone was observed a handful of times. The CDR3 spells CASARTSGGLRGFHEQYF. The CDR3 region has the DNA TGTGCCAGCGCGAGGACTAGCGGGGGTCTTAGAGGATTCCACGAGCAGTACTTC. J is TRBJ2-7 and V is TRBV9, with 13 nucleotides matching TRBD2. There are 18 residues in the CDR3. With 7 bases clipped from V and 5 bases from J, the junction kept 18 bases outside the gene matches. CDR1 and CDR2 (germline): SGDLS, YYNGEE.

This clone was seen just once. The CDR3 DNA is TGTGCCAGCAGCCCATTATTCCAGGGCCTGCCGAACGTTTTCTTT. Amino acid sequence: CASSPLFQGLPNVFF. The genes are TRBV27 and TRBJ1-1, with TRBD1 as a possible D gene (5 bases). With 6 bases removed from V and 13 bases from J, the gap between germline ends came to 27 bases. The CDR3 contains 15 residues. Germline CDR1 reads MNHEY; CDR2 reads SMNVEV (reference sequence).

V is TRBV10-1 and J is TRBJ1-5; D not certain. The V and J ends lost 3 bases and 0 bases respectively, with 18 bases between them. The CDR3 is 18 amino acids. The V gene's germline CDR1 is WNHNN and CDR2 SYGVQD (reference sequence). Here the CDR3 reads CASSEFGPVDYSNQPQHF. The CDR3 region has the DNA TGCGCCAGCAGTGAATTCGGACCGGTAGACTATAGCAATCAGCCCCAGCATTTT.

In its sample, this clone was seen once. This chain links TRBV9 with TRBJ2-7; weak D call: TRBD2 (6 bases). Trimming took off 3 bases at V and 2 bases at J, with 12 bases between the two ends. Per germline, CDR1 SGDLS and CDR2 YYNGEE. This CDR3 region has 14 residues. DNA for the CDR3: TGTGCCAGCAGCGAAGGGACTGTTCCCTACGAGCAGTACTTC. It specifies CASSEGTVPYEQYF.

This clone has just one count. The J gene is TRBJ1-2, the V gene TRBV6-5; 7 positions match TRBD1. Per germline, CDR1 MNHEY and CDR2 SVGAGI. This CDR3 contains 15 residues. After removal of 2 bases from V and 4 bases from J, the junction contained 7 bases not matched to a gene. The CDR3 reads CASSYRQGIPYGYTF. CDR3 nucleotide sequence: TGTGCCAGCAGTTACCGACAGGGAATCCCCTATGGCTACACCTTC.

V and J are TRBV7-8 and TRBJ2-7, with 8 positions matching TRBD2. The CDR3 consists of 16 residues. Germline CDR1 reads SGHVS; CDR2 reads FQNEAQ. With 3 bases clipped from V and 1 base from J, the junction kept 8 bases outside the gene matches. This CDR3 reads CASSLAGGLFSYEQYF. The CDR3 region has the DNA TGTGCCAGCAGCTTGGCGGGGGGACTTTTTTCCTACGAGCAGTACTTC.

The chain joins TRBV18 to TRBJ1-1; 8 bases are shared with TRBD1. J lost 4 bases, V lost 3 bases, and 13 bases had no gene match. The length of the CDR3 is 17 residues. Per germline, CDR1 KGHSH and CDR2 LQKENI. The CDR3 DNA sequence: TGTGCCAGCTCACCCCGTGTACCAGGGGGCATCGGCACTGAAGCTTTCTTT. Its protein product is CASSPRVPGGIGTEAFF.

The rearrangement links TRBV7-3 to TRBJ1-5; D uncertain. Trimming took off 4 bases at V and 7 bases at J, with 11 bases between the two ends. Germline V gene sequence: CDR1 SGHTA, CDR2 FQGTGA. The CDR3 loop spans 13 amino acids. DNA for the CDR3: TGTGCCAGCAGCTCCCTTTTTAACCAGCCCCAGCATTTT. This sequence encodes CASSSLFNQPQHF.

This clone turned up a few times. J is TRBJ2-2 and V is TRBV9; 8 nucleotides line up with TRBD2. This CDR3 contains 15 residues. Germline V gene data show CDR1 as SGDLS and CDR2 as YYNGEE. V trimming: 3 bases; J trimming: 6 bases; junction bases outside the gene matches: 7. CDR3 nucleotides: TGTGCCAGCAGCGCGGGAGGGTTTTCAGCCGGGGAGCTGTTTTTT. This codes for CASSAGGFSAGELFF.

This chain joins TRBV27 and TRBJ2-7; the D gene is possibly TRBD1 (5 bases). CDR3 size: 16 residues. Germline CDR1 is MNHEY and CDR2 is SMNVEV (reference sequence). Trimming removed 4 bases at V and 0 bases at J, with 16 bases between. The CDR3 is CASSSPSTVGSYEQYF. As DNA, the CDR3 is TGTGCCAGCAGTTCCCCTTCGACAGTTGGCTCCTACGAGCAGTACTTC.

The chain carries TRBV5-1 and TRBJ2-5, with no clear D. This CDR3 contains 16 residues. In germline, CDR1 is SGHRS, CDR2 YFSETQ. V dropped 2 bases and J dropped 2 bases, with 16 bases sitting between them. CDR3 nucleotide sequence: TGCGCCAGCAGCTTAGGAGTTAGCTCATTACAAGAGACCCAGTACTTC. It yields the protein CASSLGVSSLQETQYF.

The chain joins TRBV9 to TRBJ2-7; D uncertain. The germline V gene has CDR1 SGDLS and CDR2 YYNGEE. Trimming took off 3 bases at V and 5 bases at J, with 12 bases between the two ends. This CDR3 region has 13 residues. The CDR3 is CASSEGAIDEQYF. The CDR3 DNA is TGTGCCAGCAGCGAGGGCGCGATTGACGAGCAGTACTTC.

V gene TRBV5-1 combines with J gene TRBJ1-3, with D uncertain. The ends were cut back, 1 base at V and 0 bases at J, with 11 bases in the middle. CDR3 length: 16 residues. Germline V lookup: CDR1 SGHRS, CDR2 YFSETQ. The CDR3 DNA reads TGCGCCAGCAGCTTGAGCTACAGAGACTCTGGAAACACCATATATTTT. This sequence encodes CASSLSYRDSGNTIYF.

CDR3: CASSDWTGYGYTF. CDR3 DNA: TGTGCCAGCAGTGACTGGACAGGTTATGGCTACACCTTC. This chain uses TRBV6-1 with TRBJ1-2; 7 bases fit TRBD1. Germline CDR1 is MNHNS and CDR2 is SASEGT. There are 13 residues in the CDR3. V gave up 3 bases and J gave up 5 bases; unmatched junction bases: 3.